This TCR beta chain was retrieved from a study of blood T cells in healthy people across ages. Broader study findings: TCR beta diversity per million T cells fell roughly linearly with age. When one million T cells were used, diversity estimates were thought to be underestimates.

Caucasian, healthy and from Russia, the donors were aged between roughly 6 and 100. For the second PCR, which ran for about 7 to 12 cycles, a sample-barcoded 5' primer and a J-beta primer mix were used. TCRdb analysed the 5' RACE reads with MiXCR anew, one entry per CDR3 protein. The sample has around 1,800,000 distinct CDR3 sequences; about two fifths are singletons. This clonotype has just a few counts. Its antigen remains unidentified. V was clipped by 0 bases and J by 2 bases, with 11 bases between them. This CDR3 has 15 residues. CDR1 LGHNA and CDR2 YSLEER come from the germline V gene. This chain joins TRBV4-3 and TRBJ2-7, with a possible D match to TRBD1 (6 bases). The sequencing sample was made of blood. The TCR sequence derives from a human donor in good health. The CDR3 bases are TGCGCCAGCAGCCAAGAATGGGACATAACCTACGAGCAGTACTTC. As protein: CASSQEWDITYEQYF.